This TCR beta chain was sequenced during a study of early T cells in non-severe SARS-CoV-2 infection. Study in general: The chains were unpaired, and the sequenced material was bulk RNA from unsorted whole blood.

This clonotype was counted ten times or more. Its antigen remains unknown. Unique molecular identifiers were added to individual cDNA molecules. MiXCR was run by TCRdb on the 5' RACE reads, yielding one entry per CDR3 protein. The profile shows 57,000 or so distinct CDR3 sequences, roughly 5.5% of them singletons. Trimming cost V 0 bases and J 1 base; bases outside gene matches: 12. The CDR3 has 19 residues. Germline V lookup: CDR1 MNHNY, CDR2 SVGAGI (reference sequence). Findings of the study overall: Anti-spike CD8 responses were favored by VDJdb matching, which missed private and CD4 specificities.

The chain is built from TRBV6-6 and TRBJ1-2, with 9 nucleotides matching TRBD1. The TCR was taken from an adult who was a healthcare worker with PCR-confirmed SARS-CoV-2 infection or an uninfected control (not recorded which). Specimen: whole blood. The CDR3 DNA is TGTGCCAGCAGTTACTCAGGAGGGGGACAGGGCCAGCTTAACTATGGCTACACCTTC. Amino acid sequence: CASSYSGGGQGQLNYGYTF.